Listed below are T cell receptor beta chains from one sample, sequenced in a study of glioma-infiltrating T cells after dendritic cell vaccination. Measured with immunoSEQ multiplex PCR; TCRdb has only the in-frame clones, and not every one. The data contain 91,000 or so clones, approximately 80% of them singletons. The sample in question was blood, obtained after dendritic cell vaccination. The origin of the receptors is a human donor with glioblastoma. The conserved cysteine and the conserved F or W are not part of the CDR3 here.

J gene: TRBJ2-5; V gene: TRBV5-4; CDR3 protein: ASSPWPRDRVRETQY
J gene: TRBJ1-1; V gene: TRBV19; CDR3 protein: ASSPNLNTEAF
J gene: TRBJ1-1; V gene: TRBV5-6; CDR3 protein: ASSLRPTVNTEAF
J gene: TRBJ1-3; V gene: TRBV7-8; CDR3 protein: ASSSFTYRDGGNTIY
J gene: TRBJ2-2; V gene: TRBV18; CDR3 protein: ASSWASGDTGELF
J gene: TRBJ2-7; V gene: TRBV29-1; CDR3 protein: SVRTPGQSYEQY
J gene: TRBJ2-1; V gene: TRBV4-2; CDR3 protein: ASSHDVGGFNEQF
J gene: TRBJ2-5; V gene: TRBV5-1; CDR3 protein: ASSFGGAKETQY
J gene: TRBJ2-1; V gene: TRBV7-8; CDR3 protein: ASSSGSGFVNEQF
J gene: TRBJ2-1; V gene: TRBV9; CDR3 protein: ASSSDPRGADNEQF
J gene: TRBJ2-1; V gene: TRBV6-1; CDR3 protein: ASSERLAGAIEQF
J gene: TRBJ2-7; V gene: TRBV27; CDR3 protein: ASSHRDRVDEQY
J gene: TRBJ2-7; V gene: TRBV6-1; CDR3 protein: ASSDLRAPLEQY
J gene: TRBJ1-2; V gene: TRBV10-3; CDR3 protein: AIRRWTGVVGGYT
J gene: TRBJ1-1; V gene: TRBV28; CDR3 protein: ASSFGGRGNTEAF
J gene: TRBJ2-3; V gene: TRBV7-8; CDR3 protein: ASSDGGRSTDTQY
J gene: TRBJ1-1; V gene: TRBV9; CDR3 protein: ASSEGRGDTEAF
J gene: TRBJ2-3; V gene: TRBV2; CDR3 protein: ASSAVTQGDTQY
J gene: TRBJ1-2; V gene: TRBV9; CDR3 protein: ASSVGQGADYGYT
J gene: TRBJ2-7; V gene: TRBV19; CDR3 protein: ASSFLGGQGHEQY
J gene: TRBJ1-2; V gene: TRBV27; CDR3 protein: ASSLTGGNGYT
J gene: TRBJ2-7; V gene: TRBV2; CDR3 protein: ASSEQGTRNEQY
J gene: TRBJ2-3; V gene: TRBV11-2; CDR3 protein: ASSLVGSTDTQY
J gene: TRBJ2-7; V gene: TRBV28; CDR3 protein: ASSPLQGAGTAGNEQY
J gene: TRBJ1-1; V gene: TRBV9; CDR3 protein: ASSVQEDRGGAF
J gene: TRBJ1-2; V gene: TRBV28; CDR3 protein: ASSFPGRYGYT
J gene: TRBJ1-2; V gene: TRBV6-5; CDR3 protein: ASSYSREGYGYT
J gene: TRBJ2-1; V gene: TRBV7-9; CDR3 protein: ASSHTLAGASYNEQF
J gene: TRBJ2-1; V gene: TRBV9; CDR3 protein: ASSEGLAGVGEQF
J gene: TRBJ2-3; V gene: TRBV19; CDR3 protein: ASSKQSTDTQY
J gene: TRBJ2-1; V gene: TRBV11-1; CDR3 protein: ASSLRLWGQGDEQF
J gene: TRBJ2-5; V gene: TRBV2; CDR3 protein: ASNKAGGGGGTQY
J gene: TRBJ2-2; V gene: TRBV4-2; CDR3 protein: ASSQSGRVTGELF
J gene: TRBJ2-1; V gene: TRBV27; CDR3 protein: ASSAVGLGTYNEQF
J gene: TRBJ2-1; V gene: TRBV5-8; CDR3 protein: ASSLYPAGGGVEQF
J gene: TRBJ2-2; V gene: TRBV7-6; CDR3 protein: ASSLGTGAYGELF
J gene: TRBJ1-3; V gene: TRBV6-6; CDR3 protein: ASGLSQGGNTIY
J gene: TRBJ2-7; V gene: TRBV2; CDR3 protein: ASSGSWGPREQY
J gene: TRBJ2-7; V gene: TRBV6-1; CDR3 protein: ASSEPGTATYEQY
J gene: TRBJ2-2; V gene: TRBV19; CDR3 protein: ASRRPTGSTGELF
J gene: TRBJ2-7; V gene: TRBV29-1; CDR3 protein: SVEGGVGYEQY
J gene: TRBJ2-7; V gene: TRBV5-1; CDR3 protein: ASSLWVRDSSSYEQY
J gene: TRBJ2-5; V gene: TRBV2; CDR3 protein: ASSKGAVRETQY
J gene: TRBJ2-7; V gene: TRBV2; CDR3 protein: ASKRDREALYEQY
J gene: TRBJ1-4; V gene: TRBV5-4; CDR3 protein: ASSPGRRNEKLF
J gene: TRBJ1-5; V gene: TRBV7-8; CDR3 protein: ASSLRRGSNQPQH
J gene: TRBJ2-3; V gene: TRBV7-2; CDR3 protein: ASRRLAGGGTQY
J gene: TRBJ1-2; V gene: TRBV5-1; CDR3 protein: ASSRSRDRGVGYT